The 16 T cell receptor beta chains below come from one sample, sequenced in a study of CD8 T cells in Susac syndrome (dated by TCRdb to between 2018 and 2021). To prepare the library, the immunoSEQ multiplex PCR assay was applied. RNA was extracted with the RNeasy kit and roughly 0.45 to 1 ug was reverse transcribed using random hexamers. TCRdb reran the public reads through fastp at Q25 and MiXCR, keeping productive beta chains. Rows with a matching CDR3 protein are joined into one entry that keeps the most common DNA and genes. The sample table lists about 190,000 distinct CDR3 sequences, approximately 94% of them with a count of one. About 0.1% of the sample lies in the top ten. The specimen sequenced was CD4+ T cells from PBMCs. All receptors come from a human donor in good health.

The V and J genes are TRBV4-2 and TRBJ2-5; 11 bases fit TRBD1. The CDR3 loop spans 17 amino acids. Germline V CDR1 and CDR2: LGHNA, YNFKEQ. With 0 bases clipped from V and 2 bases from J, the junction kept 5 bases outside the gene matches. CDR3 coding DNA: TGTGCCAGCAGCCAAGATGGACAGGGGGCGCCGCAAGAGACCCAGTACTTC. Translating gives CASSQDGQGAPQETQYF.

The V call is TRBV28, the J call TRBJ1-2; D not resolved. CDR3 length: 10 residues. Germline V gene data show CDR1 as MDHEN and CDR2 as SYDVKM. V was cut by 4 bases and J by 8 bases, with 5 bases left in between. The chain's CDR3 is CASSSEGYTF. The CDR3 DNA follows: TGTGCCAGCAGTTCGGAGGGCTACACCTTC.

This chain uses TRBV5-1 with TRBJ2-4; 7 positions match TRBD2. The CDR3 extends over 13 amino acids. CDR1 is SGHRS, CDR2 YFSETQ, per germline. Trimming cost V 0 bases and J 14 bases; bases outside gene matches: 8. As DNA, the CDR3 is TGCGCCAGCAGCTTGGGAGGGGAGGGCTTCAAGTACTTC. Amino acid sequence: CASSLGGEGFKYF.

J is TRBJ2-5 and V is TRBV7-3, with 8 nucleotides matching TRBD1. The junction had 6 bases not matched to a gene; V was cut back by 2 bases and J by 4 bases. CDR1 is SGHTA, CDR2 FQGTGA, per germline. There are 15 residues in the CDR3. CDR3 sequence reads: CASSLGQGVLETQYF. The CDR3 nucleotides are TGTGCCAGCAGCTTAGGACAGGGTGTTTTAGAGACCCAGTACTTC.

The chain is built from TRBV28 and TRBJ1-5, with TRBD1 identical over 10 bases. The CDR3 sequence is 14 residues long. CDR1 and CDR2 from the germline V gene are MDHEN and SYDVKM. V lost 2 bases and J lost 9; bases outside the gene matches: 4. The CDR3 DNA reads TGTGCCAGCAGTTTAGGGGGACAGGGGCGGCCCCAGCATTTT. Its protein is CASSLGGQGRPQHF.

The chain employs TRBV9 and TRBJ2-3, with D perhaps given as TRBD1 or TRBD2 (5 bases each). V dropped 1 base and J dropped 1 base, with 19 bases sitting between them. The CDR3 runs to 18 residues. Germline V CDR1 and CDR2: SGDLS, YYNGEE. The DNA of the CDR3 is TGTGCCAGCAGCGTACTAGGGGCCAGGTCACTAGGCACAGATACGCAGTATTTT. This encodes CASSVLGARSLGTDTQYF.

The rearrangement joins TRBV24-1 to TRBJ2-3; possibly TRBD2 for D (5 bases). There are 17 residues in the CDR3. Germline CDR1 KGHDR, CDR2 SFDVKD. The V end lost 3 bases, the J end lost 4 bases, and 19 bases lay between the germline ends. The DNA for the CDR3 is TGTGCCACCAGTGATCCCATAGGCCTGACCGGGGCAGATACGCAGTATTTT. This gives the protein CATSDPIGLTGADTQYF.

This chain connects TRBV7-6 to TRBJ2-5; D unresolved. The germline CDR1 and CDR2 sequences are SGHVS and FNYEAQ. V gave up 1 base and J gave up 4 bases, with 7 bases separating them. CDR3 length equals 13 residues. The CDR3: CASSLDPGETQYF. The CDR3 bases are TGTGCCAGCAGCTTAGATCCGGGAGAGACCCAGTACTTC.

The chain couples TRBV27 to TRBJ1-1; weak D call: TRBD1 (6 bases). V gave up 5 bases and J gave up 1 base, with 17 bases separating them. The CDR3 loop spans 16 amino acids. CDR1 MNHEY and CDR2 SMNVEV come from the germline V gene (reference sequence). CDR3 region: CASSPPFDRPNTEAFF. For the CDR3, the DNA is TGTGCCAGCAGTCCCCCCTTCGACAGGCCGAACACTGAAGCTTTCTTT.

This chain links TRBV29-1 with TRBJ2-1; D unclear. The CDR3 is 14 residues long. From germline, CDR1 is SQVTM and CDR2 ANQGSEA. V dropped 7 bases and J dropped 4 bases, with 17 bases sitting between them. The CDR3 coding sequence is TGCAGCGGCGTGACATACCAGCTTTACAATGAGCAGTTCTTC. This translates into CSGVTYQLYNEQFF.

The chain joins TRBV28 to TRBJ1-3; D is undetermined. Trimming took 3 bases from V and 0 from J, leaving 15 bases between them. The CDR3 is made up of 17 amino acids. Germline V gene sequence: CDR1 MDHEN, CDR2 SYDVKM. The CDR3 coding sequence is TGTGCCAGCAGTTTCTTTAATCGGGCGAACTCTGGAAACACCATATATTTT. It is translated as CASSFFNRANSGNTIYF.

The chain is built from TRBV29-1 and TRBJ1-5, with 9 bases that match TRBD1. Looked up from germline, CDR1 is SQVTM and CDR2 is ANQGSEA. This CDR3 has 13 residues. V shed 5 bases and J 6 bases; nucleotides not matched to a gene: 5. CDR3 coding DNA: TGCAGCGTTAGGGACAGGGTCGGTCAGCCCCAGCATTTT. The encoded protein is CSVRDRVGQPQHF.

The V and J genes are TRBV4-3 and TRBJ2-7; 7 bases align to TRBD1. The CDR3 sequence is 15 residues long. Trimming took 11 bases from V and 0 from J; bases not matched to a gene: 13. The germline CDR1 and CDR2 sequences are LGHNA and YSLEER. The chain's CDR3 is CAQPRGQLFSYEQYV. CDR3 nucleotide sequence: TGCGCCCAACCCCGGGGACAGCTCTTCTCCTACGAGCAGTACGTC.

The chain couples TRBV28 to TRBJ2-1; D not resolved. The V gene's germline CDR1 is MDHEN and CDR2 SYDVKM. The CDR3 runs 13 residues. The CDR3 nucleotides are TGTGCTACCCGGAGAACAGCCAGCAATGAGCAGTTCTTC. Its protein product is CATRRTASNEQFF.

The J gene is TRBJ1-5, the V gene TRBV30; 9 nucleotides match TRBD1. V trimming: 3 bases; J trimming: 6 bases; junction bases outside the gene matches: 6. The CDR3 spans 14 residues. Germline CDR1 is GTSNPN and CDR2 is SVGIG (reference sequence). CDR3 DNA sequence: TGTGCCTGGAGCGGGGACAGGGCTGGTCAGCCCCAGCATTTT. Its protein product is CAWSGDRAGQPQHF. Drawing the rest from reference TRBV30 and TRBJ1-5, the complete variable domain is SQTIHQWPATLVQPVGSPLSLECTVEGTSNPNLYWYRQAAGRGLQLLFYSVGIGQISSEVPQNLSASRPQDRQFILSSKKLLLSDSGFYLCAWSGDRAGQPQHFGDGTRLSIL.

The gene calls are TRBV3-1 and TRBJ2-5, with a possible D match to TRBD2 (7 bases). In germline, CDR1 is LGHDT, CDR2 YNNKEL (reference sequence). Trimming pared 4 bases from V and 5 bases from J, leaving 20 bases between. This CDR3 is 16 amino acids long. The CDR3 region is CASSPTAGASWETQYF. CDR3 DNA sequence: TGTGCCAGCAGCCCCACGGCGGGGGCCTCCTGGGAGACCCAGTACTTC.